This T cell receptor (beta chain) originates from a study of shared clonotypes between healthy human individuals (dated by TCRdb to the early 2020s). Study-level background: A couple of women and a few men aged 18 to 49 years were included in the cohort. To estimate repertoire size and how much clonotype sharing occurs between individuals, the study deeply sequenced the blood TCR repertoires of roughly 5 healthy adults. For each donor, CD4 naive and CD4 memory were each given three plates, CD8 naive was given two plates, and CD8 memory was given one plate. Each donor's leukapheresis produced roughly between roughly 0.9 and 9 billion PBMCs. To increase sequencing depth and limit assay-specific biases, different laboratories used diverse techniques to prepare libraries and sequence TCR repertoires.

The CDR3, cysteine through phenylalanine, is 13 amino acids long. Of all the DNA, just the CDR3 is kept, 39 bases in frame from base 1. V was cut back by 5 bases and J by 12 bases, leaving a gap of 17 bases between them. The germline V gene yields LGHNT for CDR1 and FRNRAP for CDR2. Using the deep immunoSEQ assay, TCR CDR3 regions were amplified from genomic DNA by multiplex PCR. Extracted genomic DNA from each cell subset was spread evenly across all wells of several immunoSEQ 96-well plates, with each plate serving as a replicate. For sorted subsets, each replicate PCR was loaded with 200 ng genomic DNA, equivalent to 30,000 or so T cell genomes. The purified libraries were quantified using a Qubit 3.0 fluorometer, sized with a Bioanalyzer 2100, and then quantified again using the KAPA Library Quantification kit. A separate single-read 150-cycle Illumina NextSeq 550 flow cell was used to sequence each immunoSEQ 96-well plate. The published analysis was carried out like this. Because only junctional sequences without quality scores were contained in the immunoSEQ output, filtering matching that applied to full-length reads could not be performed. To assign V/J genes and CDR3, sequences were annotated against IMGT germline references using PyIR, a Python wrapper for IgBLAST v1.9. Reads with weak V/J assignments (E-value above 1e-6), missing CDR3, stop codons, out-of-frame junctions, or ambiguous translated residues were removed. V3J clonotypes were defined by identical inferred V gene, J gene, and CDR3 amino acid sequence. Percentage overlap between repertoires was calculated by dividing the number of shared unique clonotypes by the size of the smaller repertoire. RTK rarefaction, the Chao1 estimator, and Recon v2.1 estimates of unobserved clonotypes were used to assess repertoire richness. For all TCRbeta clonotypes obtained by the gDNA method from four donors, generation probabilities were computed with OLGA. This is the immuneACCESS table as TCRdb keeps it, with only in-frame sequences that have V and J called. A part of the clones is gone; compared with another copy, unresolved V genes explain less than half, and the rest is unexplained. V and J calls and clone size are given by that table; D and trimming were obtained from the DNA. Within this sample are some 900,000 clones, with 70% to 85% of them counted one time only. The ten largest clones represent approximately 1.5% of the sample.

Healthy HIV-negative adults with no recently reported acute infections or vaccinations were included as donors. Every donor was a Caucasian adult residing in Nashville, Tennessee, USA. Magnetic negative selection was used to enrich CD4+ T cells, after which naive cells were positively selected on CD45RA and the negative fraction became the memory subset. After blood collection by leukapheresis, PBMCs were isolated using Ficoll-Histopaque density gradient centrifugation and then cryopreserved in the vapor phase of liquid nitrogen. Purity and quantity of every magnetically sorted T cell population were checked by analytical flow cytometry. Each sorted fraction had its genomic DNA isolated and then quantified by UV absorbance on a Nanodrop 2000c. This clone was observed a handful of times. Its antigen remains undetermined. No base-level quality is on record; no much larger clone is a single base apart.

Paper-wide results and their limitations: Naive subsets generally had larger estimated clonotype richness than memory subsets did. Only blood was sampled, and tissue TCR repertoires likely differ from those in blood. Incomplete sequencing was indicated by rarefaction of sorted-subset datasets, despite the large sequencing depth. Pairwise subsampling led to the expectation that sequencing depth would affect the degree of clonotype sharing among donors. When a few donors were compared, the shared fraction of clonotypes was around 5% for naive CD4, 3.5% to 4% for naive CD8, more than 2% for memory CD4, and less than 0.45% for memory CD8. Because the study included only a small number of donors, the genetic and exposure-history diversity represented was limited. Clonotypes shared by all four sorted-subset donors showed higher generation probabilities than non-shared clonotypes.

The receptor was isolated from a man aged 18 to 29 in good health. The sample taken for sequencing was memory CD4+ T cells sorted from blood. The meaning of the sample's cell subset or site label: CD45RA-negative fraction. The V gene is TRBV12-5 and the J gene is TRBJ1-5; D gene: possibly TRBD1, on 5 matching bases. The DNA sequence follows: TGTGCTAGTGGTCACTGGGACGGCATCATCCAGCATTTT. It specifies CASGHWDGIIQHF.